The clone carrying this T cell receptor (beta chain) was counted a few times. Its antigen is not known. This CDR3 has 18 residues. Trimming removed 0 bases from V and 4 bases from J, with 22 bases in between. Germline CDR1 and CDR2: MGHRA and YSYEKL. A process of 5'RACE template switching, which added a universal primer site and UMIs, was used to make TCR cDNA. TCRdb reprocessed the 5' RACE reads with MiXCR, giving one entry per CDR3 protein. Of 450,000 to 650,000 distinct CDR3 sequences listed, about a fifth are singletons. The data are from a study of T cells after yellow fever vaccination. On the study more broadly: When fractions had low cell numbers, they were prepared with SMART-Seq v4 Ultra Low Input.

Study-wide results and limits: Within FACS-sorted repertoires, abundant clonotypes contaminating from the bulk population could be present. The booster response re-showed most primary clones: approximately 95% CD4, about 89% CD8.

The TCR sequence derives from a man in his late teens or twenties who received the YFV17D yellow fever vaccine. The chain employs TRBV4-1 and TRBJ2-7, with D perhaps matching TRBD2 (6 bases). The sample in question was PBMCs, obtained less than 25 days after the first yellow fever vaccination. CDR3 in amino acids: CASSQDWAGGANSYEQYF. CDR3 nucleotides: TGCGCCAGCAGCCAAGATTGGGCGGGCGGGGCCAATTCTTACGAGCAGTACTTC.